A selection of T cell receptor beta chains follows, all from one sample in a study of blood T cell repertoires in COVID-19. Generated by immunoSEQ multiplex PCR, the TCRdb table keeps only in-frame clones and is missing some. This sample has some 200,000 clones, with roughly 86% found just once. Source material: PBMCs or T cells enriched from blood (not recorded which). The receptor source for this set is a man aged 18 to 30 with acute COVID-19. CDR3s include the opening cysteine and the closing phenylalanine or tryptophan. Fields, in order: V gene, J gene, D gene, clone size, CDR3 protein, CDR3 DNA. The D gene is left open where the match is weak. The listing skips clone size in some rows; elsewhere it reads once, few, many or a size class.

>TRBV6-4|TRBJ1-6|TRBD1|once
CASSDYRGRPHSPLHF
TGTGCCAGCAGTGACTACAGGGGGCGGCCTCATTCACCCCTCCACTTT
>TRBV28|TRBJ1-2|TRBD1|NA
CASSPTGVYGYTF
TGTGCCAGCAGCCCGACAGGGGTTTATGGCTACACCTTC
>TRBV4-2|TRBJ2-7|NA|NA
CASSLTLEALAEYF
TGTGCCAGCAGCCTCACACTCGAAGCGTTGGCGGAGTACTTC
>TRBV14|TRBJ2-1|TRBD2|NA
CASSPAYLSGANEQFF
TGTGCCAGCAGCCCAGCGTATCTTAGCGGGGCGAATGAGCAGTTCTTC
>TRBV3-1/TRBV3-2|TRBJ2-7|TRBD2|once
CASSQDGLAGVEEQYF
TGTGCCAGCAGCCAAGATGGACTAGCGGGAGTGGAGGAGCAGTACTTC
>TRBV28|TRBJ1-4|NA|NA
CATSRPKTATNEKLFF
TGTGCCACTAGCAGGCCCAAAACCGCAACTAATGAAAAACTGTTTTTT
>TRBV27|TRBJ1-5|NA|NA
CASSEQGYQPQHF
TGTGCCAGCAGTGAACAGGGTTACCAGCCCCAGCATTTT
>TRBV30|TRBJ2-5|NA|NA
CAWSVGHTRETQYF
TGTGCCTGGAGTGTAGGACATACCCGGGAGACCCAGTACTTC
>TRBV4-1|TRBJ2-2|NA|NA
CASSHSGGNTGELFF
TGCGCCAGCAGCCACAGCGGAGGAAACACCGGGGAGCTGTTTTTT
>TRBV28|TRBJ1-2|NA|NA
CASSLTPPNYGYTF
TGTGCCAGCAGTTTAACACCTCCTAACTATGGCTACACCTTC
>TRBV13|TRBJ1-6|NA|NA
CASSLAGFGSPLHF
TGTGCCAGCAGCTTGGCGGGGTTTGGGTCACCCCTCCACTTT
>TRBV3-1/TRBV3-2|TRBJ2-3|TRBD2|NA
CASSQGTSGRYTQYF
TGTGCCAGCAGCCAAGGCACTAGCGGGAGGTATACGCAGTATTTT
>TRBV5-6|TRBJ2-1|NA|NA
CASSLAFEQFF
TGTGCCAGCAGCTTGGCTTTTGAGCAGTTCTTC
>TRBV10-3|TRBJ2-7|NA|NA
CAISDRSGQESYEQYF
TGTGCCATCAGCGACCGTAGCGGACAAGAATCCTACGAGCAGTACTTC
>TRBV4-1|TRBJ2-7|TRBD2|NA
CASSQAASGTYEQYF
TGCGCCAGCAGCCAAGCGGCTAGCGGGACCTACGAGCAGTACTTC
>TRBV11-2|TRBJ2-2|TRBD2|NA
CASSSQRTSGRPNTGELFF
TGTGCCAGCAGCTCTCAGCGGACTAGCGGGAGGCCTAACACCGGGGAGCTGTTTTTT
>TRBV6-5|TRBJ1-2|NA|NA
CASTQRSGVGYTF
TGTGCCAGCACCCAGAGGTCAGGGGTAGGCTACACCTTC
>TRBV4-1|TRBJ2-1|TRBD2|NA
CASSQVVNSGRAYEQFF
TGCGCCAGCAGCCAAGTAGTAAATAGCGGGAGGGCATATGAGCAGTTCTTC
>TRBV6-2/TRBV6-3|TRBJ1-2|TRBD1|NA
CASSYYGQDYGYTF
TGTGCCAGCAGTTACTATGGACAGGACTATGGCTACACCTTC
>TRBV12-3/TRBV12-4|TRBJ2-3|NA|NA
CASSSIDTQYF
TGTGCCAGCAGTTCTATAGATACGCAGTATTTT
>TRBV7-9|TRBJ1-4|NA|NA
CASSLALGDEKLFF
TGTGCCAGCAGCTTAGCGCTCGGGGATGAAAAACTGTTTTTT
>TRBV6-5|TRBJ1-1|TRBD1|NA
CASSYSPGGEAFF
TGTGCCAGCAGTTATTCCCCAGGGGGTGAAGCTTTCTTT
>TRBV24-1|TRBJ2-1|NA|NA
CATSEGGLTQFF
TGTGCCACCAGTGAAGGGGGTTTAACACAGTTCTTC
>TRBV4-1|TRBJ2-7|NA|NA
CASSQDPRVEEQYF
TGCGCCAGCAGCCAAGATCCGAGGGTAGAAGAGCAGTACTTC
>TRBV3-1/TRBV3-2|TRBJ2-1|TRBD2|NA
CASSPPLAGGPYNEQFF
TGTGCCAGCAGCCCTCCGCTAGCGGGAGGGCCCTACAATGAGCAGTTCTTC
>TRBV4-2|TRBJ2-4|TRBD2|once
CASSRGLAGTNIQYF
TGTGCCAGCAGCCGGGGGCTAGCGGGAACCAACATTCAGTACTTC
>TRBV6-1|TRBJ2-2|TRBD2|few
CASSEEVGGTNTGELFF
TGTGCCAGCAGTGAAGAAGTGGGAGGGACGAACACCGGGGAGCTGTTTTTT
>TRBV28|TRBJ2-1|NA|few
CASSHRQTYYNEQFF
TGTGCCAGCAGTCATAGACAGACCTACTACAATGAGCAGTTCTTC
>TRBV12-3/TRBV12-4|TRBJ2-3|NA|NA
CASTTDTDTQYF
TGTGCCAGCACCACTGACACAGATACGCAGTATTTT
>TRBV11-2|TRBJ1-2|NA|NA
CASSLDRRIYGYTF
TGTGCCAGCAGCTTAGATCGGCGGATCTATGGCTACACCTTC
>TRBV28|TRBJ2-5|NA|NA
CASSLAQGKQETQYF
TGTGCCAGCAGTCTGGCACAGGGAAAGCAAGAGACCCAGTACTTC
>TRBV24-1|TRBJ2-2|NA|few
CATSDRTGITGELFF
TGTGCCACCAGTGATAGAACAGGTATCACCGGGGAGCTGTTTTTT
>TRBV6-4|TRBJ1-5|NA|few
CASSEDPETLPQHF
TGTGCCAGCAGTGAGGATCCAGAGACACTGCCCCAGCATTTT
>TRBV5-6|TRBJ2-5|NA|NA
CASSRYGSSRETQYF
TGTGCCAGCAGCAGATACGGGAGCTCAAGAGAGACCCAGTACTTC
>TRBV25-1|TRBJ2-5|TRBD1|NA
CASSDEAYTGVEETQYF
TGTGCCAGCAGTGATGAAGCTTACACAGGGGTCGAAGAGACCCAGTACTTC
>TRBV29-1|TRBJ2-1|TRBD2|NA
CSVEEGRESYNEQFF
TGCAGCGTTGAAGAGGGGCGGGAGAGCTACAATGAGCAGTTCTTC
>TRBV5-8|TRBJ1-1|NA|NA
CASSLPRLNTEAFF
TGTGCCAGCAGCTTACCCAGGTTGAACACTGAAGCTTTCTTT
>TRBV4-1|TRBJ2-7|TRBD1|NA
CASSQDRDSPWEQYF
TGCGCCAGCAGCCAAGATCGGGACAGCCCCTGGGAGCAGTACTTC
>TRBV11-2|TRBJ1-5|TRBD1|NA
CASSQGTGGNQPQHF
TGTGCCAGCAGCCAAGGGACAGGGGGGAATCAGCCCCAGCATTTT
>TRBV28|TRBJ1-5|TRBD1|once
CASSPQGEPQHF
TGTGCCAGCAGTCCACAGGGGGAGCCCCAGCATTTT
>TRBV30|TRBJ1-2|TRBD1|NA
CAWSYRGRGYGYTF
TGTGCCTGGAGTTACAGGGGTCGCGGCTATGGCTACACCTTC
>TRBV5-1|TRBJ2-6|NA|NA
CASSPWSPGANVLTF
TGCGCCAGCAGCCCCTGGAGCCCTGGGGCCAACGTCCTGACTTTC
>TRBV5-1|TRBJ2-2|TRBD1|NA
CASSLDVRGRPNTGELFF
TGCGCCAGCAGCTTGGACGTCAGGGGGAGACCGAACACCGGGGAGCTGTTTTTT
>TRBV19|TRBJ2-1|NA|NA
CASSIGSGSIYNEQFF
TGTGCCAGTAGTATAGGGAGCGGGTCGATCTACAATGAGCAGTTCTTC
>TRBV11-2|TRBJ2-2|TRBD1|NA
CASSSARGRTGELFF
TGTGCCAGCAGCTCAGCCAGGGGGCGGACCGGGGAGCTGTTTTTT
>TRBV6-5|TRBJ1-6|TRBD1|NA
CASTGQGVGNSPLHF
TGTGCCAGCACGGGACAGGGAGTGGGTAATTCACCCCTCCACTTT
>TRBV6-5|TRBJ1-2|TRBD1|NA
CASGTGVPYGYTF
TGTGCCAGCGGGACAGGGGTTCCCTATGGCTACACCTTC
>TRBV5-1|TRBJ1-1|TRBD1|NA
CASSSSTGDTEAFF
TGCGCCAGCAGCTCGTCGACAGGGGATACTGAAGCTTTCTTT
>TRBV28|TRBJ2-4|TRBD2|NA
CASSLGGVKIGIQYF
TGTGCCAGCAGCCTGGGGGGGGTTAAAATCGGCATTCAGTACTTC
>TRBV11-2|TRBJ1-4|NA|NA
CASSLGGSPGEKLFF
TGTGCCAGCAGCTTAGGAGGGAGCCCGGGGGAAAAACTGTTTTTT
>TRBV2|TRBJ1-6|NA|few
CASSEWQANSPLHF
TGTGCCAGCAGTGAGTGGCAGGCTAATTCACCCCTCCACTTT
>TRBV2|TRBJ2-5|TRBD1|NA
CASSDPGGVFPETQYF
TGTGCCAGCAGTGACCCAGGGGGCGTTTTCCCCGAGACCCAGTACTTC
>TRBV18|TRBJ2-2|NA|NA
CASSPPSRGSTGELFF
TGTGCCAGCTCACCACCCTCCAGGGGCTCCACCGGGGAGCTGTTTTTT
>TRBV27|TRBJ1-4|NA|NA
CASKGAATNEKLFF
TGTGCCAGCAAAGGGGCAGCAACTAATGAAAAACTGTTTTTT
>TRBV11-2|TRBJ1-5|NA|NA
CASSLVGGKDQPQHF
TGTGCCAGCAGCTTAGTGGGAGGCAAGGATCAGCCCCAGCATTTT
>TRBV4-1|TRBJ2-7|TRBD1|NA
CASSQEDRLSYEQYF
TGCGCCAGCAGCCAAGAGGACAGGCTATCCTACGAGCAGTACTTC
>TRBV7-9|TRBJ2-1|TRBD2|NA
CASSPRRASGSNNNEQFF
TGTGCCAGCAGCCCGCGTAGGGCTAGCGGGAGCAACAACAATGAGCAGTTCTTC